Listed here are 12 T cell receptor beta chains from one sample, sequenced in a study of T-cell memory formation after mild COVID-19. TCRdb recomputed calls from the 5' RACE reads with MiXCR, one row per CDR3 protein. This table has about 290,000 distinct CDR3 sequences, around a sixth appearing once. Material: PBMCs or a T cell subset sorted from them (not recorded which). The source is a man younger than 35 who had mild COVID-19 (a few samples of this study predate the infection). Cell type and time point are not known.

This clonotype was counted ten times or more. V is TRBV7-2 and J is TRBJ1-2; D not resolved. Trimming cost V 2 bases and J 5 bases, with 9 bases left between them. The germline CDR1 and CDR2 sequences are SGHTA and FQGNSA. The CDR3 has 13 amino acids. DNA of the CDR3: TGTGCCAGCAGCTTATGGGCAGCGTATGGCTACACCTTC. It codes for CASSLWAAYGYTF.

This clonotype was counted a few times. V gene TRBV9 combines with J gene TRBJ2-2; D is possibly TRBD1 or TRBD2 (5 bases each). The CDR3 is 15 residues long. CDR1 SGDLS and CDR2 YYNGEE come from the germline V gene. The ends were cut back, 1 base at V and 0 bases at J, with 7 bases in the middle. CDR3 in DNA: TGTGCCAGCAGCGTACAGGGACCGAACACCGGGGAGCTGTTTTTT. Translated, it gives CASSVQGPNTGELFF.

The rearrangement links TRBV7-2 to TRBJ2-3; tentative D call: TRBD2 (5 bases). The V gene's germline CDR1 is SGHTA and CDR2 FQGNSA. V was trimmed by 6 bases and J by 5 bases, leaving 9 bases between them. This CDR3 has 12 amino acids. The CDR3 DNA sequence: TGTGCCAGCAGGGCCGCGGGAGATACGCAGTATTTT. It translates to CASRAAGDTQYF.

This chain joins TRBV5-5 and TRBJ1-2; no clear D. From germline, CDR1 is SGHKS and CDR2 YYEKEE (reference sequence). With 1 base removed from V and 7 bases from J, the gap between germline ends came to 14 bases. This CDR3 is built from 14 residues. CDR3 DNA sequence: TGTGCCAGCAGCTTGCCATCTTCCCTCCTTGGCTACACCTTC. Translation gives CASSLPSSLLGYTF.

Ten or more counts support this clonotype. The chain carries TRBV5-1 and TRBJ2-3, with TRBD1 identical over 7 bases. Per germline, CDR1 SGHRS and CDR2 YFSETQ. J was trimmed by 6 bases and V by 2 bases; bases with no gene match: 15. The CDR3 length is 17 residues. The CDR3 nucleotides read TGCGCCAGCAGCTTAGAAGGGAGAGCCGACAGGGCCGATACGCAGTATTTT. It codes for CASSLEGRADRADTQYF.

This clonotype was seen a few times. The J gene is TRBJ2-2, the V gene TRBV7-9; D is tentatively TRBD1 or TRBD2 (5 bases each). The germline V and J ends were trimmed by 7 bases and 6 bases, with 15 bases remaining between them. This CDR3 comprises 14 residues. Germline V gene lookup returns CDR1 SEHNR and CDR2 FQNEAQ (reference sequence). CDR3 region: CASNRDPGPGELFF. The DNA of the CDR3 is TGTGCCAGCAATAGGGACCCCGGACCCGGGGAGCTGTTTTTT.

The V call is TRBV7-2, the J call TRBJ2-5, with 8 nucleotides matching TRBD2. The CDR3 is made up of 14 amino acids. Per germline, CDR1 SGHTA and CDR2 FQGNSA. V trimming: 5 bases; J trimming: 5 bases; junction bases outside the gene matches: 7. The CDR3 here is CASSGRRGGETQYF. For the CDR3, the DNA is TGTGCCAGCAGCGGACGACGGGGGGGCGAGACCCAGTACTTC.

The V gene is TRBV5-1, the J gene TRBJ1-5, with TRBD1 matching 9 bases. V lost 5 bases, J lost 4 bases, and 7 bases stayed unmatched. Germline V gene sequence: CDR1 SGHRS, CDR2 YFSETQ. This CDR3 spans 15 amino acids. CDR3 region: CASSFLGTGNQPQHF. The CDR3 region has the DNA TGCGCCAGCAGTTTTCTAGGGACAGGGAATCAGCCCCAGCATTTT.

This sequence joins TRBV7-2 and TRBJ2-3; 7 bases match TRBD2. From germline, CDR1 is SGHTA and CDR2 FQGNSA. V gave up 4 bases and J gave up 2 bases; unmatched junction bases: 6. The CDR3 runs 15 residues. The CDR3 bases are TGTGCCAGCAGCTCCGTAGCGGGCCCCACAGATACGCAGTATTTT. Translating it yields CASSSVAGPTDTQYF.

CDR3 nucleotide sequence: TGCGCCAGCAGCTCCCAGACTAGCGGGCGAGAGACCCAGTACTTC. It encodes CASSSQTSGRETQYF. The rearrangement links TRBV5-1 to TRBJ2-5; 10 positions agree with TRBD2. This CDR3 spans 15 amino acids. Germline CDR1 reads SGHRS; CDR2 reads YFSETQ. V shed 3 bases and J 4 bases; nucleotides not matched to a gene: 6. Full variable domain (outside the CDR3, taken from reference TRBV5-1 and TRBJ2-5): KAGVTQTPRYLIKTRGQQVTLSCSPISGHRSVSWYQQTPGQGLQFLFEYFSETQRNKGNFPGRFSGRQFSNSRSEMNVSTLELGDSALYLCASSSQTSGRETQYFGPGTRLLVL.

The chain uses TRBV7-3 and TRBJ2-6; D is perhaps TRBD2 (5 bases). Per germline, CDR1 SGHTA and CDR2 FQGTGA. Trimming pared 4 bases from V and 4 bases from J, leaving 8 bases between. This CDR3 has 14 residues. DNA for the CDR3: TGTGCCAGCAGCTCCACGGGGGGGGCCAACGTCCTGACTTTC. Its translation: CASSSTGGANVLTF.

The rearrangement joins TRBV24-1 to TRBJ1-5, with 8 bases aligning to TRBD1. V dropped 4 bases and J dropped 7; count of bases not matched to a gene: 2. Germline V lookup: CDR1 KGHDR, CDR2 SFDVKD. CDR3 length: 13 residues. For the CDR3, the DNA is TGTGCCACCAGTGAACGACAGGGGCAGCCCCAGCATTTT. This gives the protein CATSERQGQPQHF.